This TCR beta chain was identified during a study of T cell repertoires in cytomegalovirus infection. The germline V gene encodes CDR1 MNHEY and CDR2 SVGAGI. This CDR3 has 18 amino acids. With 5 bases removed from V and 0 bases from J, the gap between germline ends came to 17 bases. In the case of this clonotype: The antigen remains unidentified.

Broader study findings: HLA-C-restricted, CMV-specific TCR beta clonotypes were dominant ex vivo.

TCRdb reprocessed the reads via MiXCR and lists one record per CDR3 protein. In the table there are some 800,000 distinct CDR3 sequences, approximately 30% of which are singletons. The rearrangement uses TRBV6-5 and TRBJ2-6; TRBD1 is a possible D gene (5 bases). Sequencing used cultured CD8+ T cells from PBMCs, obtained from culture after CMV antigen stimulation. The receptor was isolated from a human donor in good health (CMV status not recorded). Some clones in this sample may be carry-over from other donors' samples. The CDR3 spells CASSDFLGALSGANVLTF. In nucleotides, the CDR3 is TGTGCCAGCAGTGACTTTTTAGGGGCCCTCTCTGGGGCCAACGTCCTGACTTTC.